The clone carrying this T cell receptor (beta chain) appeared many times. Other DNA sequences in this specimen translate into the identical CDR3. These data are taken from a study of metastatic and nonmetastatic thyroid tumors. Across the study: The comparison covered peripheral blood and tumor or nodule tissue in malignant and benign thyroid patients.

The entire patient cohort was treatment-naive prior to thyroid surgery. The V end was cut by 9 bases, the J end by 1 base, with 16 bases between. CDR3 length: 15 amino acids. Germline assignment: CDR1 LNHDA and CDR2 SQIVND (reference sequence). In the original workflow: Across clinicopathological groups, CDR3 differences served as the basis for building a distant-metastasis classifier for papillary thyroid cancer. TCRdb re-called the PCR reads via MiXCR. TCRdb, not the authors, supplied the V and J calls. The sample holds over 55,000 clones, 25% to 30% seen once. This TCR was sampled from a female donor with papillary thyroid cancer or a benign thyroid nodule (not recorded which). Some clones in this sample may be carry-over from other donors' samples. Material for sequencing was blood. J is TRBJ1-5 and V is TRBV19, with D possibly matching TRBD1 (6 bases). CDR3 region: CASDRAGGSNQPQHF. The CDR3 nucleotides are TGTGCCAGCGATCGGGCGGGGGGCAGCAATCAGCCCCAGCATTTT.